Sequencing of this TCR beta chain was carried out in a study of cytomegalovirus exposure and HLA in healthy donors. Study findings and constraints: CMV serostatus was the only immune exposure information that was available. Later analysis revealed greater clonal expansion in HLA-associated TCR beta chains than in equally common others. Most TCRs appeared rarely, but some public TCRs recurred in many donors.

V was clipped by 0 bases and J by 8 bases, with 13 bases between them. CDR3 length: 15 residues. The V gene's germline CDR1 is LGHNA and CDR2 YNFKEQ. Turning to this clone: What it binds is unknown.

The PCR was carried out with 60 Vbeta primers and 13 Jbeta primers. Sequencing was performed with immunoSEQ multiplex PCR; in TCRdb, only in-frame clones are kept and a portion is missing. The sample gives fewer than 200,000 clones, 77% of which show up once; about 7.4% is in the top ten. The sequence was obtained from a male donor in good health and CMV-seropositive. Sequences were obtained from PBMCs. The chain recombines TRBV4-2 with TRBJ1-4; unclear D gene. CDR3 residues: CASSQERRMVEKLFF. The CDR3 DNA reads TGTGCCAGCAGCCAAGAAAGGAGGATGGTCGAAAAACTGTTTTTT.